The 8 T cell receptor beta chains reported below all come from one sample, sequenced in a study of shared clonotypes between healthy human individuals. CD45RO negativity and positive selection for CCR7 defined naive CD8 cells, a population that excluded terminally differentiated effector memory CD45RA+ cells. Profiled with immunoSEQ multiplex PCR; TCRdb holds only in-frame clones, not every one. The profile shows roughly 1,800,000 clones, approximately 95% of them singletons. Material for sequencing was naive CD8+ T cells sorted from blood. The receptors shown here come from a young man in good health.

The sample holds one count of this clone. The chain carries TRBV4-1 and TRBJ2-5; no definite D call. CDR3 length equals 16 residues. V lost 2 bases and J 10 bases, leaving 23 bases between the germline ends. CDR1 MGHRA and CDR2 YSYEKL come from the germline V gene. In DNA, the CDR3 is TGCGCCAGCAGCCAAAACCCTAACGTACTCCAAGACGACCAGTACTTC. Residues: CASSQNPNVLQDDQYF.

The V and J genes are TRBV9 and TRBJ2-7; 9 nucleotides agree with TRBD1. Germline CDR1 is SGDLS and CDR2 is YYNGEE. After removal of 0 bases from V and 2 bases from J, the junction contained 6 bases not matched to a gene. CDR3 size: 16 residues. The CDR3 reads CASSVGLGQGPYEQYF. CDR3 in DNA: TGTGCCAGCAGCGTAGGGTTGGGACAGGGTCCCTACGAGCAGTACTTC.

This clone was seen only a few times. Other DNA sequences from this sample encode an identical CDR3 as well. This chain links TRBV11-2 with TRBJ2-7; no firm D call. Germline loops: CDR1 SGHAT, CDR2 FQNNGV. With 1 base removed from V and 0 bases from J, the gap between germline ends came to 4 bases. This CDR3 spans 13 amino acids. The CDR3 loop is CASSLASSYEQYF. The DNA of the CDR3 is TGTGCCAGCAGCTTAGCGAGCTCCTACGAGCAGTACTTC.

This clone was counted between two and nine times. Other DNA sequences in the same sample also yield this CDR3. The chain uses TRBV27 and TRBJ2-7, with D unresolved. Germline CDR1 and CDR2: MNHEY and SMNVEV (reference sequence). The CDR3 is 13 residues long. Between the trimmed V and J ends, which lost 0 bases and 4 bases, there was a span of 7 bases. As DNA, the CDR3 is TGTGCCAGCAGTTTATCGCCAGCTTACGAGCAGTACTTC. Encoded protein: CASSLSPAYEQYF.

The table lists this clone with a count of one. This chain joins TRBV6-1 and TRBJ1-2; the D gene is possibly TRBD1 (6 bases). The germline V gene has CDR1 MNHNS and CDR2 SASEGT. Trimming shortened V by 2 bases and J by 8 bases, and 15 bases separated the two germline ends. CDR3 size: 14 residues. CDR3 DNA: TGTGCCAGCAGTGAACTCCACACAGGGCAGGGCTACACCTTC. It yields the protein CASSELHTGQGYTF.

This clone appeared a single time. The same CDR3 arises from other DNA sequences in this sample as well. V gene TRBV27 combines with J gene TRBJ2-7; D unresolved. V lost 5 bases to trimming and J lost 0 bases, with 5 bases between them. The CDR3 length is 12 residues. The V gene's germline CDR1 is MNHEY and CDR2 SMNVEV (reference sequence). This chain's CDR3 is CASSAPSYEQYF. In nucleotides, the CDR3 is TGTGCCAGCAGTGCCCCCTCCTACGAGCAGTACTTC.

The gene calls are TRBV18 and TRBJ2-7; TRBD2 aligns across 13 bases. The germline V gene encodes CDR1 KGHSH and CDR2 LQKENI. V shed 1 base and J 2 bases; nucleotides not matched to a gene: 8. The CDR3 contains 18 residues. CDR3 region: CASSPQTSGGASPYEQYF. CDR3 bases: TGTGCCAGCTCACCACAAACTAGCGGGGGGGCATCTCCCTACGAGCAGTACTTC.

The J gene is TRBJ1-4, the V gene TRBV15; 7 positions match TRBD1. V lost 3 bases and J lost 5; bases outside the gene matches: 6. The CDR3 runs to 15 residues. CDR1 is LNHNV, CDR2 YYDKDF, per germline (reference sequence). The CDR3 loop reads CATSRGGTVNEKLFF. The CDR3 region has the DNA TGTGCCACCAGCAGGGGAGGGACAGTGAATGAAAAACTGTTTTTT.